The 8 T cell receptor beta chains reported below all come from one sample, sequenced in a study of blood T cells in healthy people across ages. A second about 6 to 11 cycle PCR used barcoded and J-beta primers. From the 5' RACE reads, TCRdb called clonotypes with MiXCR, one entry per CDR3 protein. The sample holds roughly 1 million distinct CDR3 sequences; almost 25% are singletons and the top ten take approximately 0.75%. These data were also reused for a study on T cells of mothers and their children.

Sequences were obtained from blood. The receptors come from a girl aged 2 to 10 in good health.

The DNA of the CDR3 is TGTGCCAGCAGCTTGGCGGGGGGAGCGGGGTATCCGCAAGAGACCCAGTACTTC. The encoded protein is CASSLAGGAGYPQETQYF. The chain links TRBV5-5 to TRBJ2-5; 7 positions match TRBD2. This CDR3 comprises 18 residues. V shed 0 bases and J 2 bases; nucleotides not matched to a gene: 13. Germline V gene lookup returns CDR1 SGHKS and CDR2 YYEKEE (reference sequence).

This clonotype was seen only once. V and J are TRBV5-1 and TRBJ2-1, with D perhaps TRBD1 or TRBD2 (5 bases each). V was pared by 2 bases and J by 6 bases, with 21 bases between. In germline, CDR1 is SGHRS, CDR2 YFSETQ. The CDR3 sequence is 17 residues long. CDR3 coding DNA: TGCGCCAGCAGCTTCGGGACCTTGGTCGGGCCGAGCAATGAGCAGTTCTTC. Translation gives CASSFGTLVGPSNEQFF.

The rearrangement joins TRBV28 to TRBJ2-5; 7 positions agree with TRBD1. V was pared by 6 bases and J by 5 bases, with 9 bases of the junction left unmatched. Per germline, CDR1 MDHEN and CDR2 SYDVKM. This CDR3 spans 14 amino acids. CDR3 loop: CASSLTGNEETQYF. The CDR3 bases are TGTGCCAGCAGCCTGACAGGGAATGAGGAGACCCAGTACTTC.

The gene calls are TRBV4-2 and TRBJ1-2; D gene uncertain. The CDR3 length is 13 residues. V was pared by 0 bases and J by 6 bases, with 8 bases between. Germline V gene lookup returns CDR1 LGHNA and CDR2 YNFKEQ. CDR3 sequence (DNA): TGTGCCAGCAGCCAAGAGTCCGTTGATGGCTACACCTTC. This sequence encodes CASSQESVDGYTF.

The V gene is TRBV7-9, the J gene TRBJ2-5, with no clear D. The J call is in doubt because the DNA end fits TRBJ2-7 better. This CDR3 has 13 residues. Germline V gives CDR1 SEHNR, CDR2 FQNEAQ (reference sequence). The CDR3, as DNA: TGTGCCAGCAGCCATGGAAAACTCGGCGAGCAGTACTTC. It yields the protein CASSHGKLGEQYF.

This clonotype has just a few counts. This sequence joins TRBV15 and TRBJ1-2; 9 nucleotides align to TRBD1. This CDR3 is 14 amino acids long. Germline-derived CDR1 and CDR2 are LNHNV and YYDKDF (reference sequence). After removal of 4 bases from V and 5 bases from J, the junction contained 5 bases not matched to a gene. The CDR3 coding sequence is TGTGCCACCAGCACAGACAGGGGGAATTATGGCTACACCTTC. Its protein is CATSTDRGNYGYTF.

This clonotype was found many times. The chain recombines TRBV7-2 with TRBJ1-1; possibly TRBD1 for D (6 bases). CDR1 SGHTA and CDR2 FQGNSA come from the germline V gene. Trimming removed 1 base from V and 0 bases from J, with 12 bases in between. The CDR3 runs 16 residues. The CDR3: CASSLEAGAMNTEAFF. CDR3 bases: TGTGCCAGCAGCTTAGAAGCGGGGGCGATGAACACTGAAGCTTTCTTT.

This sequence joins TRBV4-2 and TRBJ2-5; 10 nucleotides align to TRBD2. TRBJ2-1 explains the end of the DNA better; the J call may be wrong. Germline CDR1 and CDR2: LGHNA and YNFKEQ. The CDR3 length is 17 residues. The CDR3 DNA reads TGTGCCAGCAGCCAAGGGCTCCTAGCGGGAGAGGGGAGTGAGCAGTTCTTC. The encoded protein is CASSQGLLAGEGSEQFF.